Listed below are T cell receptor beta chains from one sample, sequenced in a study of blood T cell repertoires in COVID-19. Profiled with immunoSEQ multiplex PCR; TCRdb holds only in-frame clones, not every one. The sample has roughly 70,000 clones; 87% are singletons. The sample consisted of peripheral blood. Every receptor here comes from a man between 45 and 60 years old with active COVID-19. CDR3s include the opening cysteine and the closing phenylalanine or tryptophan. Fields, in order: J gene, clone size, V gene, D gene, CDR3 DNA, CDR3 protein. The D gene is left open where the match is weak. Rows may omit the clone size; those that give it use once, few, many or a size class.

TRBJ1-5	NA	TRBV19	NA	TGTGCCAGTAGGGCAGACTATAGCAATCAGCCCCAGCATTTT	CASRADYSNQPQHF
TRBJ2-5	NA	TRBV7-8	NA	TGTGCCAGCAGCTTAGAGCCAGCGTACCAAGAGACCCAGTACTTC	CASSLEPAYQETQYF
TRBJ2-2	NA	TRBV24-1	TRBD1	TGTGCCACCAGTGATCCTGGGACAGGGGTTACCGGGGAGCTGTTTTTT	CATSDPGTGVTGELFF
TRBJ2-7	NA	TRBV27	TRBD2	TGTGCCAGCAGTTTAAGGCGGGAGTCCCCCGTGGAGCAGTACTTC	CASSLRRESPVEQYF
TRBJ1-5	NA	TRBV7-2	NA	TGTGCCAGCAGCTCTGTTAACGACAGAAGCAATCAGCCCCAGCATTTT	CASSSVNDRSNQPQHF
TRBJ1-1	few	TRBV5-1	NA	TGCGCCAGCAGCTTGGCACAGATGAACACTGAAGCTTTCTTT	CASSLAQMNTEAFF
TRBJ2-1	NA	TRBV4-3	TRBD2	TGCGCCAGCAGCCAAGAGAGCGGGAGGGTGCATGAGCAGTTCTTC	CASSQESGRVHEQFF
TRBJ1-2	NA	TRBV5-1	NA	TGCGCCAGCAGCCCCGGTGGGGGGTTGGATGGCTACACCTTC	CASSPGGGLDGYTF
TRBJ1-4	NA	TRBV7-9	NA	TGTGCCAGCAGTCGGGGTACAACTAATGAAAAACTGTTTTTT	CASSRGTTNEKLFF
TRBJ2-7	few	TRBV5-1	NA	TGCGCCAGCAGCTTGGATGGTAGCGGCTACGAGCAGTACTTC	CASSLDGSGYEQYF
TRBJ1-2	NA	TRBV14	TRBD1	TGTGCCAGCAGCCAGGCCAACAGGGGTTATGGCTACACCTTC	CASSQANRGYGYTF
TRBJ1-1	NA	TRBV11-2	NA	TGTGCCAGCAGCTTATTCGAGACACCCGATACTGAAGCTTTCTTT	CASSLFETPDTEAFF
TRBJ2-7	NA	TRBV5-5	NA	TGTGCCAGCAGCTTTTTCGACAGCTCCTACGAGCAGTACTTC	CASSFFDSSYEQYF